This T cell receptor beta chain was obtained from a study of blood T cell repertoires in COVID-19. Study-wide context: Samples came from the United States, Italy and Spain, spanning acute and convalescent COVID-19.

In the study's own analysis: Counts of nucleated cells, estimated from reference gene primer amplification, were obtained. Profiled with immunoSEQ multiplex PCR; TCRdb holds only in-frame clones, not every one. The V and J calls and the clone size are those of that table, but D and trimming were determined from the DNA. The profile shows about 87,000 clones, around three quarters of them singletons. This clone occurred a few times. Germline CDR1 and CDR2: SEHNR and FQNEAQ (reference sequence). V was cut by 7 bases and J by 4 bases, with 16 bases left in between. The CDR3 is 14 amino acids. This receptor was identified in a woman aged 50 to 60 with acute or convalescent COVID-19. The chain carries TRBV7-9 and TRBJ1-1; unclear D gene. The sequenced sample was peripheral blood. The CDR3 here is CASTGLLHLTEAFF. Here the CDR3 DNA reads TGTGCCAGCACCGGACTCTTACATCTCACTGAAGCTTTCTTT.